Listed below are T cell receptor beta chains from one sample, sequenced in a study of post-analysis software for immune sequencing data. TCRdb itself ran the PCR reads through MiXCR, one entry per CDR3 protein. The sample includes fewer than 600,000 distinct CDR3 sequences, roughly 45% seen only once; the top ten take roughly an eighth. Material: blood. The source of these receptors is a girl aged 10-17 years with multiple sclerosis. Both conserved end residues are trimmed from each CDR3.

j_call v_call cdr3_aa
TRBJ1-2 TRBV27 ASSHQGSGYGYT
TRBJ1-5 TRBV12-3/TRBV12-4 ASSLLSRGGQPQH
TRBJ1-6 TRBV10-3 AISANLGETGNSPLH
TRBJ1-5 TRBV12-3/TRBV12-4 ASSLEAGFHQPQH
TRBJ2-3 TRBV20-1 SARASPSTDTQY
- TRBV7-2 ASRGGNQETQY
TRBJ2-7 TRBV27 ASSRSGTSREQY
TRBJ2-1 TRBV29-1 SVIKAFTYKEQF
TRBJ1-1 TRBV10-3 AISLAGEYTEAF
TRBJ2-5 TRBV29-1 SVGEDGQFQETQY
TRBJ2-1 TRBV20-1 SVIGRTSDEQF
TRBJ2-1 TRBV19 ASSALAGTSYNEQF
TRBJ1-2 TRBV7-6 ASSFRPDRGNGYT
- TRBV5-1 ASSFADEQY
TRBJ1-4 TRBV27 ASSRQGAIEKLF
TRBJ2-7 TRBV5-1 ASSSGQSGGYEQY
- TRBV7-6 ASSFSGQGAGETQY
TRBJ1-4 TRBV20-1 SAARTRTNEKVF
TRBJ2-1 TRBV29-1 SVVRVSSYNEQF
TRBJ2-1 TRBV7-9 ASSHGAGTDGSYNEQF
TRBJ2-3 TRBV9 ASSVDRNGDTQY
TRBJ2-5 TRBV7-2 ASSFFGRDYQY
TRBJ2-7 TRBV10-3 AISESRQLGFSYEQY
TRBJ2-1 TRBV7-2 ASSLVSLAGGPNEQF
- TRBV5-1 ASSLEGGSSYNEQY
TRBJ2-7 TRBV6-5 ASAGVSGSEQY
TRBJ2-7 TRBV20-1 SARLGTRYEQY
TRBJ2-7 TRBV20-1 SIMRLAGVGRSNEQY